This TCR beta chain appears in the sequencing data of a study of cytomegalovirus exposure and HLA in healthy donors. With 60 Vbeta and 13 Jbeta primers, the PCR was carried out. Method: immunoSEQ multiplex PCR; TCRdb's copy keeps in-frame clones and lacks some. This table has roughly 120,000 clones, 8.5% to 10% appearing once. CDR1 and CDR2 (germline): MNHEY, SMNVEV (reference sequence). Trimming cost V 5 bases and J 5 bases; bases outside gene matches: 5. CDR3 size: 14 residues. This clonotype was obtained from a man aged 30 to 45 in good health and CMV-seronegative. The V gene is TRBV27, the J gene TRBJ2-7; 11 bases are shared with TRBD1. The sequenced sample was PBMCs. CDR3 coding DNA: TGTGCCAGCAGTCCCCGGACAGGGGGCGACGAGCAGTACTTC. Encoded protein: CASSPRTGGDEQYF.